The rows below give T cell receptor beta chains drawn from one sample of a study of blood T cell repertoires in COVID-19. Libraries were prepared by immunoSEQ multiplex PCR; TCRdb keeps only in-frame clonotypes and omits some of them. The sample holds 250,000 or so clones, approximately 86% seen once. The sample comprised peripheral blood. The receptors were gathered from a man in his forties with active or convalescent COVID-19. Each CDR3 is given with its conserved first and last residue. The D gene is left open where the match is weak. Expanded clones are given a class, and other clones once, few, many or no size at all.

v_call,d_call,j_call,clone_size,cdr3_aa,cdr3_nt
TRBV6-5,NA,TRBJ1-1,NA,CASSYFSGMKNTEAFF,TGTGCCAGCAGTTACTTCTCAGGGATGAAGAACACTGAAGCTTTCTTT
TRBV10-2,TRBD1,TRBJ1-5,NA,CASTDRDVYQPQHF,TGCGCCAGCACCGACAGGGATGTTTACCAGCCCCAGCATTTT
TRBV28,NA,TRBJ1-2,NA,CASSQRGGLYGYTF,TGTGCCAGCAGCCAGCGGGGGGGGCTCTATGGCTACACCTTC
TRBV7-8,NA,TRBJ1-2,NA,CATRTEANYGYTF,TGTGCCACCCGAACTGAAGCTAACTATGGCTACACCTTC
TRBV7-6,TRBD1,TRBJ1-1,NA,CASSLAPGQGSEAFF,TGTGCCAGCAGCTTAGCGCCGGGACAGGGGTCTGAAGCTTTCTTT
TRBV18,NA,TRBJ2-7,NA,CASSPASSTGGGLSEQYF,TGTGCCAGCTCCCCGGCATCATCAACAGGGGGGGGACTTAGCGAGCAGTACTTC
TRBV7-2,TRBD2,TRBJ2-1,NA,CASSPGGTSGYNEQFF,TGTGCCAGCAGCCCAGGGGGGACTAGCGGATACAATGAGCAGTTCTTC
TRBV11-2,NA,TRBJ2-7,NA,CASSPVGGSTNYEQYF,TGTGCCAGCAGCCCCGTAGGAGGAAGCACCAACTACGAGCAGTACTTC
TRBV3-1/TRBV3-2,NA,TRBJ1-5,NA,CASSQDPRQPQHF,TGTGCCAGCAGCCAAGACCCCAGACAGCCCCAGCATTTT
TRBV10-3,NA,TRBJ1-1,NA,CAIKGQWNTEAFF,TGTGCCATCAAAGGACAGTGGAACACTGAAGCTTTCTTT
TRBV28,NA,TRBJ2-7,NA,CASSPLTQGYEQYF,TGTGCCAGCAGTCCACTTACACAGGGCTACGAGCAGTACTTC
TRBV9,NA,TRBJ2-3,NA,CASSVNFPSDTQYF,TGTGCCAGCAGCGTAAATTTCCCCTCAGATACGCAGTATTTT
TRBV12-3/TRBV12-4,NA,TRBJ2-2,NA,CASRSLGELFF,TGTGCCAGCAGATCACTAGGGGAGCTGTTTTTT
TRBV9,NA,TRBJ2-1,NA,CASSVAIGANEQFF,TGTGCCAGCAGCGTAGCTATAGGAGCGAATGAGCAGTTCTTC
TRBV5-8,NA,TRBJ1-4,few,CASSLDQGWEKLFF,TGTGCCAGCAGCTTGGATCAGGGGTGGGAAAAACTGTTTTTT
TRBV13,TRBD2,TRBJ2-3,NA,CASSLGGGVPTDTQYF,TGTGCCAGCAGCTTAGGTGGGGGGGTCCCCACAGATACGCAGTATTTT
TRBV3-1/TRBV3-2,NA,TRBJ1-4,few,CASSQETGTEKLFF,TGTGCCAGCAGCCAAGAGACTGGAACTGAAAAACTGTTTTTT
TRBV25-1,NA,TRBJ2-1,NA,CASSEFGLAGNEQFF,TGTGCCAGCAGTGAATTTGGGTTAGCAGGGAATGAGCAGTTCTTC
TRBV28,TRBD1,TRBJ1-1,NA,CASSRTGRAFF,TGTGCCAGCAGTAGGACAGGACGGGCTTTCTTT
TRBV9,NA,TRBJ2-4,NA,CASSVGVLAKNIQYF,TGTGCCAGCAGCGTAGGTGTCTTAGCCAAAAACATTCAGTACTTC
TRBV7-8,NA,TRBJ2-2,NA,CASSWPGRAGGELFF,TGTGCCAGCAGCTGGCCGGGTAGGGCGGGCGGGGAGCTGTTTTTT
TRBV1,NA,TRBJ2-1,NA,CTSSLRESRSNEQFF,TGCACCAGCAGCCTCCGGGAGTCGCGTTCGAATGAGCAGTTCTTC
TRBV2,TRBD1,TRBJ2-3,NA,CASNKAGTGRTDTQYF,TGTGCCAGCAACAAAGCCGGGACAGGGCGGACAGATACGCAGTATTTT
TRBV6-6,TRBD2,TRBJ2-5,NA,CASSYSRLAGGETQYF,TGTGCCAGCAGTTACTCCAGACTAGCGGGGGGAGAGACCCAGTACTTC
TRBV7-9,TRBD1,TRBJ1-2,NA,CASSRRGQDGYTF,TGTGCCAGCAGCCGCAGGGGACAGGATGGCTACACCTTC
TRBV9,TRBD1,TRBJ1-3,NA,CASSGQGGPGNTIYF,TGTGCCAGCAGCGGACAGGGTGGGCCTGGAAACACCATATATTTT
TRBV19,TRBD2,TRBJ2-7,NA,CASSNKGTSRTFSYEQYF,TGTGCCAGTAGTAACAAAGGGACTAGCAGGACGTTCTCCTACGAGCAGTACTTC
TRBV28,NA,TRBJ1-2,NA,CASLGQPYGYTF,TGTGCCAGTTTAGGACAGCCCTATGGCTACACCTTC
TRBV2,TRBD2,TRBJ2-2,NA,CATLTSVTGELFF,TGTGCCACCTTAACTAGCGTCACCGGGGAGCTGTTTTTT
TRBV7-8,NA,TRBJ2-1,NA,CASSLDRVNEQFF,TGTGCCAGCAGCTTAGACAGGGTCAATGAGCAGTTCTTC
TRBV3-1/TRBV3-2,NA,TRBJ1-6,NA,CASSQVQINSPLHF,TGTGCCAGCAGCCAAGTACAAATTAATTCACCCCTCCACTTT
TRBV7-9,TRBD1,TRBJ1-5,NA,CASSSGTGKNQPQHF,TGTGCCAGCAGCTCCGGGACAGGGAAAAATCAGCCCCAGCATTTT
TRBV9,TRBD2,TRBJ2-2,NA,CASSITRGGSTGELFF,TGTGCCAGCAGCATCACCCGGGGGGGCAGCACCGGGGAGCTGTTTTTT
TRBV10-1,TRBD1,TRBJ1-2,once,CASSPDRANYGYTF,TGCGCCAGCAGTCCTGACAGGGCTAACTATGGCTACACCTTC
TRBV5-4,NA,TRBJ2-1,NA,CASSLFLARNEQFF,TGTGCCAGCAGCTTGTTCCTAGCCCGAAATGAGCAGTTCTTC
TRBV7-9,NA,TRBJ2-7,few,CASSPDILREQYF,TGTGCCAGCAGCCCGGACATTCTCAGGGAGCAGTACTTC
TRBV6-2/TRBV6-3,NA,TRBJ2-6,once,CASSYVQSSGANVLTF,TGTGCCAGCAGTTACGTACAGAGCTCTGGGGCCAACGTCCTGACTTTC
TRBV11-2,TRBD1,TRBJ1-3,NA,CASATGSGNTIYF,TGTGCCAGCGCGACAGGGTCCGGAAACACCATATATTTT
TRBV7-3,TRBD1,TRBJ2-2,NA,CASEEGQGFSGELFF,TGTGCCAGCGAAGAGGGACAGGGATTCTCGGGGGAGCTGTTTTTT
TRBV11-2,NA,TRBJ2-7,NA,CASSPSANLYEQYF,TGTGCCAGCAGCCCTAGCGCGAATCTCTACGAGCAGTACTTC
TRBV5-1,TRBD2,TRBJ2-1,NA,CASSLVGRVDNEQFF,TGCGCCAGCAGCTTGGTCGGGAGGGTAGACAATGAGCAGTTCTTC
TRBV9,TRBD2,TRBJ2-3,NA,CASSIRDYTDTQYF,TGTGCCAGCAGCATCCGGGACTACACAGATACGCAGTATTTT
TRBV30,TRBD1,TRBJ2-6,NA,CAWMEKGGAGANVLTF,TGTGCCTGGATGGAAAAAGGGGGCGCTGGGGCCAACGTCCTGACTTTC
TRBV28,TRBD1,TRBJ1-2,NA,CASSITQARDRGQTF,TGTGCCAGCAGTATTACCCAAGCCCGGGACAGGGGGCAAACCTTC
TRBV7-9,TRBD2,TRBJ2-3,NA,CASSLTSGRLADTQYF,TGTGCCAGCAGCTTGACTAGCGGGAGGCTCGCAGATACGCAGTATTTT
TRBV18,NA,TRBJ1-1,NA,CASSPLGSDTEAFF,TGTGCCAGCTCACCTTTGGGGAGTGACACTGAAGCTTTCTTT
TRBV3-1/TRBV3-2,NA,TRBJ2-1,NA,CASSQWGQGHEQFF,TGTGCCAGCAGCCAATGGGGGCAGGGCCATGAGCAGTTCTTC
TRBV3-1/TRBV3-2,TRBD2,TRBJ2-1,once,CASSQEATWGTSVYNEQFF,TGTGCCAGCAGCCAAGAGGCCACGTGGGGGACTAGCGTCTACAATGAGCAGTTCTTC
TRBV28,TRBD1,TRBJ1-2,NA,CASSSTGDGYTF,TGTGCCAGCAGTTCAACAGGGGATGGCTACACCTTC
TRBV6-5,TRBD2,TRBJ2-5,NA,CASSTPGTRETQYF,TGTGCCAGCAGTACGCCCGGGACTAGGGAGACCCAGTACTTC
TRBV30,TRBD2,TRBJ2-7,NA,CAWSVLAGGPATYEQYF,TGTGCCTGGAGTGTACTAGCGGGAGGGCCCGCAACCTACGAGCAGTACTTC